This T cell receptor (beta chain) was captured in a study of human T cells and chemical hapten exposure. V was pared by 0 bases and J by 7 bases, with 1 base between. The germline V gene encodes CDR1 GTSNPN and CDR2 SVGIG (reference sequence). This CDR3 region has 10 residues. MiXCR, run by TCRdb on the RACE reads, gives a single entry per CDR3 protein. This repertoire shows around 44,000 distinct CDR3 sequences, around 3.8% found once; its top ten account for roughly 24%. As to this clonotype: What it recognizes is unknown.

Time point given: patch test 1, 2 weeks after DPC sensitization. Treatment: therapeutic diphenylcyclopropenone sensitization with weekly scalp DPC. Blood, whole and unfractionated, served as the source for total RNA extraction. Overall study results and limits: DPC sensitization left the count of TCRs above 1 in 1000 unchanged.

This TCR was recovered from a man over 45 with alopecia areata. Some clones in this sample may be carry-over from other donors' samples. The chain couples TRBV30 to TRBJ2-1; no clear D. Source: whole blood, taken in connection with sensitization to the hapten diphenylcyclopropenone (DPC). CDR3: CAWSVNEQFF. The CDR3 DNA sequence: TGTGCCTGGAGTGTAAATGAGCAGTTCTTC.